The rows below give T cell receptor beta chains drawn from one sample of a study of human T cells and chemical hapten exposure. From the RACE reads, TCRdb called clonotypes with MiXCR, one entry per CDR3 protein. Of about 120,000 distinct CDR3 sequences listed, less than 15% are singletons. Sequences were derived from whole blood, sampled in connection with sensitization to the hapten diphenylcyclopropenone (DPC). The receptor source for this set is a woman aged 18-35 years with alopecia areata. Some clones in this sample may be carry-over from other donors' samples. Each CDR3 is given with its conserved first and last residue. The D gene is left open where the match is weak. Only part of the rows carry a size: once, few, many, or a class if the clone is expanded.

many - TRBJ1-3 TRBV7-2 TGTGCCAGCAGCTTATGGTTTGGGGATACAAACACCATATATTTT CASSLWFGDTNTIYF
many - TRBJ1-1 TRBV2 TGTGCCAGCACTGATCCGGGACGGGACATGAACACTGAAGCTTTCTTT CASTDPGRDMNTEAFF
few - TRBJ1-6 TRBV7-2 TGTGCCAGCAGCGACAGGACCTCCTATAATTCACCCCTCCACTTT CASSDRTSYNSPLHF
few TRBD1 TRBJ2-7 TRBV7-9 TGTGCCAGCAGCTCTCGGGACAGTGAAGTCTACGAGCAGTACTTC CASSSRDSEVYEQYF
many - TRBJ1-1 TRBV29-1 TGCAGCGTCGTCGACAGGCTAAACACTGAAGCTTTCTTT CSVVDRLNTEAFF
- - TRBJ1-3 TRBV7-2 TGTGCCAGCAGCTTAGGACGGGGACCTTCTGGAAACACCATATATTTT CASSLGRGPSGNTIYF
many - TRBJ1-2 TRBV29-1 TGCAGCGTTTCCCACCGGACTCGCGGGGGCTACACCTTC CSVSHRTRGGYTF
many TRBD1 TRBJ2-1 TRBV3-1 TGTGCCAGCAGCCAAGATTCACAGGGGGTTGAGCAGTTCTTC CASSQDSQGVEQFF
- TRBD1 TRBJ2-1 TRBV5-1 TGCGCCAGCAGCTTGGGAGGGACAGGTGACAATGAGCAGTTCTTC CASSLGGTGDNEQFF
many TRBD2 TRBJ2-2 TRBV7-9 TGTGCCAGCAGCCCGCCGGGACTAGCAGGAGCCGGGGAGCTGTTTTTT CASSPPGLAGAGELFF
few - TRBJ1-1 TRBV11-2 TGTGCCAGCAGCTTAAGACGGGACGAGACTGAAGCTTTCTTT CASSLRRDETEAFF
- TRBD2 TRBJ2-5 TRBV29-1 TGCAGCGTTGGAAGCGGGGTAGAGACCCAGTACTTC CSVGSGVETQYF
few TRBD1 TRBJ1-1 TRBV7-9 TGTGCCAGCAGCTTACTTAGACAGGGGAACACTGAAGCTTTCTTT CASSLLRQGNTEAFF
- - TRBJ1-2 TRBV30 TGTGCCTGGAGTGTACTCTATGGCTACACCTTC CAWSVLYGYTF
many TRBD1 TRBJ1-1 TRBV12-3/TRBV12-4 TGTGCCAGCAGTCGGGACAGCATGAACACTGAAGCTTTCTTT CASSRDSMNTEAFF
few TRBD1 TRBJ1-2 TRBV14 TGTGCCAGCAGCCAAGATCGCAGGGGGTCCTATGGCTACACCTTC CASSQDRRGSYGYTF
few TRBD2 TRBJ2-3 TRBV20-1 TGCAGTGCTAGATCCGGACTAGCGGGGGGACGAAACACAGATACGCAGTATTTT CSARSGLAGGRNTDTQYF
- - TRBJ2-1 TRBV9 TGTGCCAGCAGCGTAGGGAGTAATGACAATGAGCAGTTCTTC CASSVGSNDNEQFF
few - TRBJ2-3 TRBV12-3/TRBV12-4 TGTGCCAGCAGGGCAGGTGGAGTAGATACGCAGTATTTT CASRAGGVDTQYF
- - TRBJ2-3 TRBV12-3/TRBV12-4 TGTGCCAGCAGTCTGACCGAAACCCTCACAGATACGCAGTATTTT CASSLTETLTDTQYF
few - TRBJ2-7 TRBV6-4 TGTGCCAGCCTTAATCAGGAGCAGTACTTC CASLNQEQYF
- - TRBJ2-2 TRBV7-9 TGTGCCAGCAGCTCTCCAACAGGGCTTAACACCGGGGAGCTGTTTTTT CASSSPTGLNTGELFF
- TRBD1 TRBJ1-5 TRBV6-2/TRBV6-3 TGTGCCAGCAGCCTACAGGGGCATAGCAATCAGCCCCAGCATTTT CASSLQGHSNQPQHF
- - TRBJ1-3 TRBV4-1 TGCGCCAGCAGCCAAGAGTATGGAAACACCATATATTTT CASSQEYGNTIYF
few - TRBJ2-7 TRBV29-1 TGCAGCGTACTAATAAGCTCCTACGAGCAGTACTTC CSVLISSYEQYF
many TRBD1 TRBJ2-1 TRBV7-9 TGTGCCAGCAGCTTGGCACCAACCCGGGACAGTGAGAATGAGCAGTTCTTC CASSLAPTRDSENEQFF